The 30 T cell receptor beta chains in this list originate from one sample, sequenced in a study of shared clonotypes between healthy human individuals. The repertoire was sequenced with immunoSEQ multiplex PCR; TCRdb's copy has only in-frame clones and lacks some. The sample gives about 2 million clones, just under 95% of which show up once; approximately 1.2% is in the top ten. As defined, naive CD8 cells were CD45RO-negative and positively selected for CCR7, with terminally differentiated effector memory CD45RA+ cells excluded. The source material was naive CD8+ T cells sorted from blood. The receptors come from a young man in good health.

This chain uses TRBV4-1 with TRBJ2-1; D not resolved. Deletions cut 0 bases from V and 4 bases from J, with 7 bases between. Germline V lookup: CDR1 MGHRA, CDR2 YSYEKL. The CDR3 loop spans 14 amino acids. For the CDR3, the DNA is TGCGCCAGCAGCCAAGAACGTAGGTACAATGAGCAGTTCTTC. Translation gives CASSQERRYNEQFF.

The chain carries TRBV2 and TRBJ1-5; tentatively, D is TRBD1 (6 bases). The CDR3 is 15 residues long. Trimming shortened V by 3 bases and J by 0 bases, and 9 bases separated the two germline ends. Germline assignment: CDR1 SNHLY and CDR2 FYNNEI. CDR3 sequence: CASSDGQYSNQPQHF. The CDR3 DNA follows: TGTGCCAGCAGTGACGGACAGTATAGCAATCAGCCCCAGCATTTT.

This chain uses TRBV11-2 with TRBJ1-2; D ambiguous. Trimming shortened V by 2 bases and J by 7 bases, and 17 bases separated the two germline ends. Germline V gene data show CDR1 as SGHAT and CDR2 as FQNNGV. The CDR3 has 15 residues. The CDR3 nucleotides read TGTGCCAGCAGCTTACCGAACGAGACACTTTCTGGCTACACCTTC. This gives the protein CASSLPNETLSGYTF.

The chain has TRBV11-2 and TRBJ2-5; D unclear. Germline values: CDR1 SGHAT, CDR2 FQNNGV. The length of the CDR3 is 15 residues. Trimming shortened V by 8 bases and J by 5 bases, and 21 bases separated the two germline ends. This CDR3 is CASENSLTLGETQYF. The CDR3, as DNA: TGTGCCAGCGAGAACAGCCTAACCTTAGGGGAGACCCAGTACTTC.

The chain carries TRBV7-3 and TRBJ2-1, with TRBD2 as a possible D gene (5 bases). Per germline, CDR1 SGHTA and CDR2 FQGTGA. Between the trimmed V and J ends, which lost 2 bases and 8 bases, there was a span of 13 bases. This CDR3 contains 14 residues. The CDR3 DNA sequence: TGTGCCAGCAGCTTAGGAGGCGGTAGCGATGAGCAGTTCTTC. It translates to CASSLGGGSDEQFF. Filled out from reference TRBV7-3 and TRBJ2-1, the complete variable domain reads GAGVSQTPSNKVTEKGKYVELRCDPISGHTALYWYRQSLGQGPEFLIYFQGTGAADDSGLPNDRFFAVRPEGSVSTLKIQRTERGDSAVYLCASSLGGGSDEQFFGPGTRLTVL.

The chain combines TRBV27 with TRBJ2-7; D remains ambiguous. CDR1 and CDR2 from the germline V gene are MNHEY and SMNVEV (reference sequence). V lost 5 bases, J lost 5 bases, and 22 bases lay in between. The CDR3 has 16 amino acids. CDR3 sequence: CASSPSVGPVINEQYF. CDR3 bases: TGTGCCAGCAGTCCCTCAGTTGGGCCCGTTATCAACGAGCAGTACTTC.

The chain carries TRBV27 and TRBJ2-7; D gene unclear. Germline V CDR1 and CDR2: MNHEY, SMNVEV (reference sequence). The CDR3 runs 13 residues. Trimming took 2 bases from V and 6 from J, leaving 11 bases between them. The CDR3 here is CASSLDASLEQYF. The CDR3, as DNA: TGTGCCAGCAGTTTAGACGCTTCCCTCGAGCAGTACTTC.

CDR3 in DNA: TGTGCCAGCGCGGGACAGGGTAAGGAAAATGAGCAGTTCTTC. This translates into CASAGQGKENEQFF. The V and J genes are TRBV5-4 and TRBJ2-1, with TRBD1 matching 9 bases. The germline gives CDR1 SGHNT, CDR2 YYREEE (reference sequence). The CDR3 spans 14 residues. Losses at the gene ends were 7 bases for V and 7 bases for J; bases not matched to a gene: 9.

The chain joins TRBV19 to TRBJ2-7, with 9 bases fitting TRBD1. Germline loops: CDR1 LNHDA, CDR2 SQIVND (reference sequence). CDR3 length equals 16 residues. V lost 3 bases, J lost 2 bases, and 8 bases stayed unmatched. The DNA for the CDR3 is TGTGCCAGTAGTATTCTTCCCAGACAGGGGGCCTACGAGCAGTACTTC. Its protein product is CASSILPRQGAYEQYF.

A note on this clone: The same CDR3 is also encoded by other DNA sequences in this sample. CDR3 in DNA: TGCAGCGTTGAGGACTCCTCCTACGAGCAGTACTTC. It specifies CSVEDSSYEQYF. The rearrangement links TRBV29-1 to TRBJ2-7, with D maybe TRBD2 (5 bases). There are 12 residues in the CDR3. V shed 3 bases and J shed 0 bases, with 6 bases lying between them. Per the germline V gene, CDR1 is SQVTM and CDR2 is ANQGSEA.

V is TRBV4-2 and J is TRBJ1-5, with a possible D match to TRBD1 (5 bases). Germline V gene lookup returns CDR1 LGHNA and CDR2 YNFKEQ. Trimming took 0 bases from V and 6 from J, leaving 6 bases between them. The CDR3 length is 13 residues. CDR3 in amino acids: CASSQDQGQPQHF. DNA of the CDR3: TGTGCCAGCAGCCAAGATCAGGGTCAGCCCCAGCATTTT.

The rearrangement links TRBV5-1 to TRBJ2-3; the D gene is possibly TRBD2 (6 bases). V lost 4 bases, J lost 6 bases, and 24 bases lay in between. Germline V gene data show CDR1 as SGHRS and CDR2 as YFSETQ. The CDR3 has 17 residues. CDR3 coding DNA: TGCGCCAGCAGCCCCGAGGGAATAGGGAGGCTGGATGATACGCAGTATTTT. Translation: CASSPEGIGRLDDTQYF.

J is TRBJ2-1 and V is TRBV10-3; D possibly matches TRBD1 or TRBD2 (5 bases each). V lost 3 bases to trimming and J lost 7 bases, with 13 bases between them. CDR3 length: 14 residues. Germline CDR1 is ENHRY and CDR2 is SYGVKD. The CDR3 nucleotides read TGTGCCATCAGTGAACCGGGACCCGCGAATGAGCAGTTCTTC. Translating gives CAISEPGPANEQFF.

This clone was picked up one time. The chain couples TRBV6-6 to TRBJ2-2, with D possibly matching TRBD2 (6 bases). Germline V lookup: CDR1 MNHNY, CDR2 SVGAGI (reference sequence). Trimming left V 0 bases short and J 5 bases short, with 13 bases between. This CDR3 region has 16 residues. The CDR3 DNA is TGTGCCAGCAGTTACTCGGGGGGAGGAAGGACCGGGGAGCTGTTTTTT. It encodes CASSYSGGGRTGELFF.

The gene calls are TRBV5-6 and TRBJ1-1, with a possible D match to TRBD1 (5 bases). The CDR3 sequence is 14 residues long. Per the germline V gene, CDR1 is SGHDT and CDR2 is YYEEEE. Trimming stripped 1 base from V and 4 bases from J, with 11 bases between. The CDR3 reads CASSLWGVITEAFF. In DNA, the CDR3 is TGTGCCAGCAGCTTGTGGGGGGTCATCACTGAAGCTTTCTTT.

J is TRBJ2-7 and V is TRBV5-6; 8 bases map to TRBD1. V gave up 4 bases and J gave up 4 bases; unmatched junction bases: 4. The CDR3 spans 13 residues. The germline gives CDR1 SGHDT, CDR2 YYEEEE. The CDR3 spells CASSDGQGYEQYF. The DNA for the CDR3 is TGTGCCAGCAGCGACGGACAGGGATACGAGCAGTACTTC.

The chain is built from TRBV28 and TRBJ2-1; TRBD2 aligns across 11 bases. This CDR3 region has 14 residues. V shed 8 bases, J shed 8 bases, and the junction held 8 bases outside the gene matches. Germline CDR1 is MDHEN and CDR2 is SYDVKM. The CDR3 DNA follows: TGTGCCAGCGGCATAGCGGGAGGGTTAGATGAGCAGTTCTTC. Translation: CASGIAGGLDEQFF.

The V gene is TRBV29-1, the J gene TRBJ2-1; no reliable D call. The CDR3 consists of 13 residues. Germline V gives CDR1 SQVTM, CDR2 ANQGSEA. V was pared by 6 bases and J by 9 bases, with 18 bases between. The CDR3 reads CSVVTDPHSEQFF. DNA of the CDR3: TGCAGCGTGGTAACAGACCCCCACAGTGAGCAGTTCTTC.

The rearrangement joins TRBV7-9 to TRBJ2-3; D possibly corresponds to TRBD1 (5 bases). The CDR3 contains 13 residues. Trimming left V 4 bases short and J 5 bases short, with 10 bases between. Germline V CDR1 and CDR2: SEHNR, FQNEAQ (reference sequence). CDR3 protein: CASSSFQGDTQYF. DNA of the CDR3: TGTGCCAGCAGCTCCTTCCAGGGAGATACGCAGTATTTT.

This CDR3 is CASSLPAGGSYEQYF. The CDR3 bases are TGTGCCAGCAGCTTACCAGCGGGGGGGTCCTACGAGCAGTACTTC. The V and J genes are TRBV7-9 and TRBJ2-7; 10 bases map to TRBD2. From germline, CDR1 is SEHNR and CDR2 FQNEAQ (reference sequence). With V trimmed by 2 bases and J by 1 base, 2 bases remained unmatched. The CDR3 covers 15 residues.

V is TRBV9 and J is TRBJ1-1; D uncertain. Germline CDR1 SGDLS, CDR2 YYNGEE. CDR3 length equals 15 residues. V lost 0 bases and J 0 bases, leaving 9 bases between the germline ends. The CDR3: CASSVGEGVNTEAFF. As DNA, the CDR3 is TGTGCCAGCAGCGTAGGGGAGGGCGTGAACACTGAAGCTTTCTTT. Together with reference TRBV9 and TRBJ1-1, the CDR3 gives the full variable domain: DSGVTQTPKHLITATGQRVTLRCSPRSGDLSVYWYQQSLDQGLQFLIQYYNGEERAKGNILERFSAQQFPDLHSELNLSSLELGDSALYFCASSVGEGVNTEAFFGQGTRLTVV.

This sequence joins TRBV5-6 and TRBJ1-2, with 8 bases lining up with TRBD1. V shed 0 bases, J shed 6 bases, and the junction held 7 bases outside the gene matches. The CDR3 is made up of 15 amino acids. CDR1 is SGHDT and CDR2 is YYEEEE in the germline V gene. The CDR3 protein is CASSLGWTGSDGYTF. In DNA, the CDR3 is TGTGCCAGCAGCTTGGGATGGACAGGGAGTGATGGCTACACCTTC.

V usage is TRBV4-3 and J usage is TRBJ2-7, with D uncertain. CDR3 size: 13 residues. The V gene lost 0 bases and the J gene lost 5 bases, with 8 bases spanning the gap. CDR1 and CDR2 (germline): LGHNA, YSLEER. CDR3 sequence (DNA): TGCGCCAGCAGCCAAGATACCAGGCACGAGCAGTACTTC. Its protein product is CASSQDTRHEQYF.

The chain recombines TRBV27 with TRBJ1-1; D is undetermined. In germline, CDR1 is MNHEY, CDR2 SMNVEV (reference sequence). With 6 bases removed from V and 4 bases from J, the gap between germline ends came to 9 bases. The CDR3 runs to 12 residues. Here the CDR3 reads CASRKGLTEAFF. CDR3 nucleotides: TGTGCCAGCAGAAAAGGGCTCACTGAAGCTTTCTTT.

The chain is built from TRBV19 and TRBJ2-7; 8 bases line up with TRBD1. The V segment lost 3 bases and the J segment 5 bases; nucleotides outside the gene matches: 9. This CDR3 comprises 15 residues. Germline V lookup: CDR1 LNHDA, CDR2 SQIVND (reference sequence). CDR3 region: CASSMNGQGIDEQYF. The CDR3, as DNA: TGTGCCAGTAGTATGAACGGACAGGGTATCGACGAGCAGTACTTC.

Written as DNA, the CDR3 is TGTGCCAGCAGCCAAGAAGGCAGGGAGCTCTATGGCTACACCTTC. Its translation: CASSQEGRELYGYTF. This chain uses TRBV14 with TRBJ1-2, with a tentative D call TRBD1 (5 bases). CDR3 size: 15 residues. Trimming stripped 0 bases from V and 4 bases from J, with 12 bases between. The germline V gene has CDR1 SGHDN and CDR2 FVKESK.

The chain links TRBV5-6 to TRBJ1-5, with D possibly TRBD1 on 5 matching bases. The germline V gene has CDR1 SGHDT and CDR2 YYEEEE. CDR3 length equals 14 residues. Trimming stripped 3 bases from V and 1 base from J, with 8 bases between. The DNA for the CDR3 is TGTGCCAGCAGCTGGGGGGACAGCAATCAGCCCCAGCATTTT. This translates into CASSWGDSNQPQHF.

This sequence joins TRBV7-9 and TRBJ1-2, with 10 bases aligning to TRBD1. The trim removed 5 bases at V and 4 bases at J, leaving 10 bases unmatched. The germline V gene has CDR1 SEHNR and CDR2 FQNEAQ (reference sequence). The CDR3 consists of 16 residues. The CDR3: CASSKATTGGTYGYTF. For the CDR3, the DNA is TGTGCCAGCAGCAAGGCCACGACAGGGGGCACCTATGGCTACACCTTC.

V gene TRBV7-2 combines with J gene TRBJ2-7; 8 positions match TRBD2. The CDR3 extends over 14 amino acids. The germline CDR1 and CDR2 sequences are SGHTA and FQGNSA. With 5 bases clipped from V and 5 bases from J, the junction kept 8 bases outside the gene matches. Written as DNA, the CDR3 is TGTGCCAGCAGCCTGGGACTAGTTTCCCACGAGCAGTACTTC. Its translation is CASSLGLVSHEQYF. The full variable domain, in which reference TRBV7-2 and TRBJ2-7 provide the parts outside the CDR3, is GAGVSQSPSNKVTEKGKDVELRCDPISGHTALYWYRQSLGQGLEFLIYFQGNSAPDKSGLPSDRFSAERTGGSVSTLTIQRTQQEDSAVYLCASSLGLVSHEQYFGPGTRLTVT.

This rearrangement joins TRBV29-1 to TRBJ2-3; D not certain. Germline assignment: CDR1 SQVTM and CDR2 ANQGSEA. The CDR3 consists of 14 residues. V gave up 0 bases and J gave up 2 bases, with 9 bases separating them. The CDR3 spells CSVEEGQTTDTQYF. The CDR3 bases are TGCAGCGTTGAAGAGGGCCAGACCACAGATACGCAGTATTTT.